This T cell receptor (beta chain) was identified during a study of cytomegalovirus exposure and HLA in healthy donors. Study at large: A preliminary data release comprised tens of millions of unique TCRs obtained from HLA-typed donors.

Study-level points and caveats: Solely CMV serostatus was available to characterize immune exposure. An analysis was carried out later, and it reportedly showed fewer N-insertions in an Asian-associated ancestry cluster than the approximately 610-donor mean.

This PCR relied on a set of 60 Vbeta primers and 13 Jbeta primers. Data came from immunoSEQ multiplex PCR; TCRdb stores just in-frame clones and leaves some out. Among over 150,000 clones listed, less than 90% were seen once. On this clone: Its antigen is as yet unknown.

The specimen was PBMCs. The sequence derives from a girl less than two years old in good health and CMV-seronegative.

This CDR3 is CASSPSGTNINEQFF. CDR3 coding DNA: TGTGCCAGCAGCCCTAGCGGGACTAATATCAATGAGCAGTTCTTC. The chain is built from TRBV7-2 and TRBJ2-1; TRBD2 matches at 9 bases. The V gene's germline CDR1 is SGHTA and CDR2 FQGNSA. This CDR3 has 15 residues. V trimming: 5 bases; J trimming: 6 bases; junction bases outside the gene matches: 8. The variable domain in full, with the rest retrieved from reference TRBV7-2 and TRBJ2-1, is GAGVSQSPSNKVTEKGKDVELRCDPISGHTALYWYRQSLGQGLEFLIYFQGNSAPDKSGLPSDRFSAERTGGSVSTLTIQRTQQEDSAVYLCASSPSGTNINEQFFGPGTRLTVL.